This TCR beta chain was retrieved from a study of cytomegalovirus exposure and HLA in healthy donors. The PCR made use of 60 Vbeta and 13 Jbeta primers. The method was immunoSEQ multiplex PCR; TCRdb's version includes in-frame clones alone and lacks a portion of them. The table has under 150,000 clones, about 74% seen once. Germline V gene lookup returns CDR1 SGHNT and CDR2 YYREEE (reference sequence). This CDR3 has 16 amino acids. The trim removed 2 bases at V and 0 bases at J, leaving 5 bases unmatched. This chain uses TRBV5-4 with TRBJ2-3; 8 bases agree with TRBD2. The sequencing input was PBMCs. This clonotype was obtained from a woman aged 55-70 years in good health and CMV-seronegative. This CDR3 reads CASSFGGGWSTDTQYF. In nucleotides, the CDR3 is TGTGCCAGCAGCTTTGGCGGGGGGTGGAGCACAGATACGCAGTATTTT. Full variable domain (rest looked up from reference TRBV5-4 and TRBJ2-3): ETGVTQSPTHLIKTRGQQVTLRCSSQSGHNTVSWYQQALGQGPQFIFQYYREEENGRGNFPPRFSGLQFPNYSSELNVNALELDDSALYLCASSFGGGWSTDTQYFGPGTRLTVL.